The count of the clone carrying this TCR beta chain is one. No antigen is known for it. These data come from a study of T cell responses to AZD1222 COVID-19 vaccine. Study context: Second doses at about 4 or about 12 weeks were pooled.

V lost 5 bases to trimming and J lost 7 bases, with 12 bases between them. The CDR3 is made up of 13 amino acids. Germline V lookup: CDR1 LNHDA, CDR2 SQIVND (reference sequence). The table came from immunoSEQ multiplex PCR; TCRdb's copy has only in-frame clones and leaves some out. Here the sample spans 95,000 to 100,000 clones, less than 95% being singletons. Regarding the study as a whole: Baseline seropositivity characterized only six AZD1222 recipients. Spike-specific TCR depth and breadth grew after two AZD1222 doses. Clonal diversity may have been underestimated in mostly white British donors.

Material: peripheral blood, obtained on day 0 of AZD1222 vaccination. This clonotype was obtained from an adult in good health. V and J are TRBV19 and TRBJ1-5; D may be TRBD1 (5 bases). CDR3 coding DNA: TGTGCCAGTAGTCAGGTGAAGGGGCAGCCCCAGCATTTT. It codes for CASSQVKGQPQHF. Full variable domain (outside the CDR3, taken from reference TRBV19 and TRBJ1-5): DGGITQSPKYLFRKEGQNVTLSCEQNLNHDAMYWYRQDPGQGLRLIYYSQIVNDFQKGDIAEGYSVSREKKESFPLTVTSAQKNPTAFYLCASSQVKGQPQHFGDGTRLSIL.